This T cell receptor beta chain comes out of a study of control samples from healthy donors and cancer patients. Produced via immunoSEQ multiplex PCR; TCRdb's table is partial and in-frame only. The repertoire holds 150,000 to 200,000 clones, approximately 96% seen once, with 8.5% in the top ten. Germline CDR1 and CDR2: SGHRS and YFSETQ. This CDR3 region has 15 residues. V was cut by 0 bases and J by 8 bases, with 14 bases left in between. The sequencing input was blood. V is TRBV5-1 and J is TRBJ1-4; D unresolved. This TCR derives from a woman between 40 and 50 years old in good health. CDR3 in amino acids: CASSLANGMEEKLFF. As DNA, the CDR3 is TGCGCCAGCAGCTTGGCCAACGGGATGGAAGAAAAACTGTTTTTT.